This is a list of T cell receptor beta chains from one sample in a study of OX40 agonist ivuxolimab in advanced cancers. Produced via immunoSEQ multiplex PCR; TCRdb's table is partial and in-frame only. Of 65,000 to 90,000 clones listed, about 92% are singletons. The starting material was CD4+ or CD8+ T cells sorted from blood, obtained in a trial of the OX40 agonist ivuxolimab. The receptors were gathered from an adult with an advanced solid tumor such as melanoma, head and neck, liver or kidney cancer. The CDR3 runs from the conserved cysteine through the conserved F or W. D genes are given only for firm matches. The listing skips clone size in some rows; elsewhere it reads once, few, many or a size class.

.,TRBV2,once,TRBJ2-4,TGTGCCAGCAGTTCTCGGCGGCTTGGCGAAAACATTCAGTACTTC,CASSSRRLGENIQYF
.,TRBV7-8,once,TRBJ1-2,TGTGCCAGCAGCTTCCAGGGAGGACGGTGGGACTATGGCTACACCTTC,CASSFQGGRWDYGYTF
.,TRBV6-5,.,TRBJ2-7,TGTGCCAGCAGTTTTTACAGGGGGGGGACCTACGAGCAGTACTTC,CASSFYRGGTYEQYF
.,TRBV13,.,TRBJ1-5,TGTGCCAGCAGCTTCTCCTTAGAAAGCAATCAGCCCCAGCATTTT,CASSFSLESNQPQHF
.,TRBV7-9,.,TRBJ2-7,TGTGCCAGCAGCCTGCCAGGGTCCTACGAGCAGTACTTC,CASSLPGSYEQYF
TRBD1,TRBV7-2,.,TRBJ2-7,TGTGCCAGCAGCTATACAGGGGGCTCATGGGAGCAGTACTTC,CASSYTGGSWEQYF
.,TRBV5-4,.,TRBJ2-3,TGTGCCAGCAGCTTGGATGGGACGGGCGCTGCTGCGGGTACGCAGTATTTT,CASSLDGTGAAAGTQYF
.,TRBV7-9,.,TRBJ2-7,TGTGCCAGCAGCTTAGGGGCGCGGGAGCAGTACTTC,CASSLGAREQYF
.,TRBV5-6,.,TRBJ1-2,TGTGCCAGCAGCTTGGACAGGGCTAACTATGGCTACACCTTC,CASSLDRANYGYTF
TRBD1,TRBV5-6,.,TRBJ2-7,TGTGCCAGCAGCCCGACAGGGGATCAGCAGTACTTC,CASSPTGDQQYF
.,TRBV6-5,.,TRBJ2-1,TGTGCCAGCAGTTACCAGGTTAGCTCCTACAATGAGCAGTTCTTC,CASSYQVSSYNEQFF
.,TRBV6-1,once,TRBJ2-7,TGTGCCAGCAGAACGGGGGTTTCCTACGAGCAGTACTTC,CASRTGVSYEQYF
.,TRBV13,.,TRBJ2-7,TGTGCCAGCAGCTTAAGGGGGAACTCCTACGAGCAGTACTTC,CASSLRGNSYEQYF
.,TRBV9,.,TRBJ2-5,TGTGCCAGCAGCACCAAGGACCTACAGTGGGAGACCCAGTACTTC,CASSTKDLQWETQYF
.,TRBV7-9,.,TRBJ1-4,TGTGCCAGCAGCAACGCAAGGGACACGGGGACGTACGAAAAACTGTTTTTT,CASSNARDTGTYEKLFF
TRBD1,TRBV5-1,.,TRBJ2-7,TGCGCCAGCCGGGACAGCTTCCTTTCCTACGAGCAGTACTTC,CASRDSFLSYEQYF
.,TRBV5-1,.,TRBJ2-7,TGCGCCAGCAGCTTCTATGGTACGGAAAACGAGCAGTACTTC,CASSFYGTENEQYF
.,TRBV2,.,TRBJ1-1,TGTGCCAGCAGCGTCATGGCCCAGACGAACACTGAAGCTTTCTTT,CASSVMAQTNTEAFF
TRBD2,TRBV7-2,.,TRBJ2-1,TGTGCCAGCAGCCCCCGGACTAGCGTGTACAATGAGCAGTTCTTC,CASSPRTSVYNEQFF
.,TRBV9,.,TRBJ2-6,TGTGCCAGCAGCGACGGACAGTTTAGCTCTGGGGCCAACGTCCTGACTTTC,CASSDGQFSSGANVLTF
TRBD1,TRBV30,.,TRBJ1-1,TGTGCCTGGAGTCCCTCCGGGACAGGGAAGATTTACACTGAAGCTTTCTTT,CAWSPSGTGKIYTEAFF
.,TRBV5-1,.,TRBJ1-1,TGCGCCAGCAGCTTGTGGGGAGAGAACACTGAAGCTTTCTTT,CASSLWGENTEAFF
.,TRBV19,.,TRBJ2-7,TGTGCCAGTAGTGTGGGTCTGTCCTACGAGCAGTACTTC,CASSVGLSYEQYF
.,TRBV9,few,TRBJ1-1,TGTGCCAGCAGCGTAGAATCGGTCGCTGAAGCTTTCTTT,CASSVESVAEAFF
.,TRBV6-1,.,TRBJ2-7,TGTGCCAGCAGGGAACAGGGTTACGACGAGCAGTACTTC,CASREQGYDEQYF
.,TRBV11-2,.,TRBJ1-1,TGTGCCAGCAGCTTAGATCGAATCGGGATGAACACTGAAGCTTTCTTT,CASSLDRIGMNTEAFF
.,TRBV7-2,.,TRBJ2-3,TGTGCCAGCAGCTTAGGGGTGGGTAGGGGGGATACGCAGTATTTT,CASSLGVGRGDTQYF
.,TRBV20-1,.,TRBJ2-7,TGCAGTGCTAGAGGCGCCTACGAGCAGTACTTC,CSARGAYEQYF
TRBD2,TRBV2,.,TRBJ2-7,TGTGCCAGCAAGGGACTAGCGGGGGGGAGCTCCTACGAGCAGTACTTC,CASKGLAGGSSYEQYF
.,TRBV6-1,.,TRBJ1-1,TGTGCCAGCAGTGATCTGTCGTCTTCTGAAGCTTTCTTT,CASSDLSSSEAFF
.,TRBV7-9,.,TRBJ2-4,TGTGCCAGCAGCGGCCCCCCTCCAGGGTCCAAAAACATTCAGTACTTC,CASSGPPPGSKNIQYF